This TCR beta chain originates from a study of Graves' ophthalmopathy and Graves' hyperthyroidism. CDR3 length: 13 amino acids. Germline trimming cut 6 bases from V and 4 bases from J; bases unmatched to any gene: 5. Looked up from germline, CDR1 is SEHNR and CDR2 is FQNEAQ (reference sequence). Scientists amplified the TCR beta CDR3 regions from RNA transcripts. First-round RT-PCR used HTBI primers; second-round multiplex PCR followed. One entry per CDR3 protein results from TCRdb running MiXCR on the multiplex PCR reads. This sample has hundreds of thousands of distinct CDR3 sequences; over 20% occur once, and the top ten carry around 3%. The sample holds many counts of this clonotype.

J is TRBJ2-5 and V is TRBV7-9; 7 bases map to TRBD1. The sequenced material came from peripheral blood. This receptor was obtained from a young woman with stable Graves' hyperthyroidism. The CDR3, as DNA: TGTGCCAGCAGTGACAGGGAAGGAGAGACCCAGTACTTC. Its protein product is CASSDREGETQYF. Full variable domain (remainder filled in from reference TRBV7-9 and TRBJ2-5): DTGVSQNPRHKITKRGQNVTFRCDPISEHNRLYWYRQTLGQGPEFLTYFQNEAQLEKSRLLSDRFSAERPKGSFSTLEIQRTEQGDSAMYLCASSDREGETQYFGPGTRLLVL.